Following are 23 T cell receptor beta chains from one sample sequenced in a study of shared clonotypes between healthy human individuals. The data were produced by immunoSEQ multiplex PCR, yet TCRdb's version contains in-frame clones alone and is incomplete. The sample records 450,000 to 500,000 clones, around 73% being singletons. Specimen: PBMCs. All receptors derive from a woman in her 40s in good health. Some clones in this sample may be carry-over from other donors' samples.

This clone was counted a few times. This chain uses TRBV5-1 with TRBJ1-4, with TRBD1 matching 8 bases. The V segment lost 4 bases and the J segment 11 bases; nucleotides outside the gene matches: 13. The CDR3 extends over 15 amino acids. Per germline, CDR1 SGHRS and CDR2 YFSETQ. CDR3 coding DNA: TGCGCCAGCAGCCACGATGGACAGGGCCAATTGAAACTGTTTTTT. It encodes CASSHDGQGQLKLFF. The whole variable domain, remainder taken from reference TRBV5-1 and TRBJ1-4, is KAGVTQTPRYLIKTRGQQVTLSCSPISGHRSVSWYQQTPGQGLQFLFEYFSETQRNKGNFPGRFSGRQFSNSRSEMNVSTLELGDSALYLCASSHDGQGQLKLFFGSGTQLSVL.

This rearrangement joins TRBV7-9 to TRBJ2-3; 13 bases align to TRBD2. This CDR3 region has 17 residues. V gave up 1 base and J gave up 4 bases; unmatched junction bases: 5. Per germline, CDR1 SEHNR and CDR2 FQNEAQ (reference sequence). CDR3 in DNA: TGTGCCAGCAGCTTAGGGACTAGCGGGAGTCTCCCAGATACGCAGTATTTT. Amino acids: CASSLGTSGSLPDTQYF. The full variable domain, completed using reference TRBV7-9 and TRBJ2-3, is DTGVSQNPRHKITKRGQNVTFRCDPISEHNRLYWYRQTLGQGPEFLTYFQNEAQLEKSRLLSDRFSAERPKGSFSTLEIQRTEQGDSAMYLCASSLGTSGSLPDTQYFGPGTRLTVL.

This clone was detected a few times. The genes are TRBV7-9 and TRBJ2-2; D is perhaps TRBD1 (5 bases). The CDR3 runs 17 residues. The germline V gene encodes CDR1 SEHNR and CDR2 FQNEAQ (reference sequence). CDR3 nucleotide sequence: TGTGTCAATGCAGCCGGTTGGGGCAGGAGGAACACCGGGGAGCTGTTTTTT. This translates into CVNAAGWGRRNTGELFF.

CDR3 sequence (DNA): TGTGCCTGGAGTCCACCCGCGCGGGCCAGGGAGACCCAGTACTTC. Amino acids: CAWSPPARARETQYF. This chain links TRBV30 with TRBJ2-5, with D possibly TRBD2 on 5 matching bases. The CDR3 totals 15 residues. Germline-derived CDR1 and CDR2 are GTSNPN and SVGIG (reference sequence). V was pared by 2 bases and J by 5 bases, with 18 bases between.

This clone has just one count. The chain recombines TRBV6-5 with TRBJ2-7; D uncertain. Trimming cost V 5 bases and J 3 bases, with 8 bases left between them. The CDR3 totals 12 residues. In germline, CDR1 is MNHEY, CDR2 SVGAGI. CDR3 sequence: CASSKGNYEQYF. CDR3 nucleotides: TGTGCCAGCAGTAAGGGAAACTACGAGCAGTACTTC.

This chain uses TRBV18 with TRBJ1-2, with D uncertain. Looked up from germline, CDR1 is KGHSH and CDR2 is LQKENI. V was clipped by 2 bases and J by 3 bases, with 10 bases between them. The CDR3 extends over 14 amino acids. CDR3 amino acids: CASSPNPGDYGYTF. CDR3 bases: TGTGCCAGCTCACCAAATCCAGGCGACTATGGCTACACCTTC.

The rearrangement uses TRBV7-2 and TRBJ2-3, with D possibly TRBD2 on 7 matching bases. Germline V CDR1 and CDR2: SGHTA, FQGNSA. V dropped 2 bases and J dropped 0 bases, with 12 bases sitting between them. The length of the CDR3 is 16 residues. The CDR3 sequence is CASSLRGAFSTDTQYF. Written as DNA, the CDR3 is TGTGCCAGCAGCTTACGGGGGGCCTTTAGCACAGATACGCAGTATTTT.

In regard to this clone: This sample also contains other DNA sequences that code for the same CDR3. The chain joins TRBV5-1 to TRBJ2-1; D is unresolved. From germline, CDR1 is SGHRS and CDR2 YFSETQ. This CDR3 is 13 amino acids long. V was shortened by 0 bases and J by 7 bases, with 8 bases between the two germline ends. This chain's CDR3 is CASSLALNNEQFF. The CDR3 DNA reads TGCGCCAGCAGCTTGGCCTTAAATAATGAGCAGTTCTTC.

The chain is built from TRBV28 and TRBJ1-6; unclear D gene. Trimming pared 7 bases from V and 0 bases from J, leaving 4 bases between. The V gene's germline CDR1 is MDHEN and CDR2 SYDVKM. CDR3 length: 13 amino acids. CDR3 region: CASTYSYNSPLHF. The CDR3, as DNA: TGTGCCAGCACTTACTCCTATAATTCACCCCTCCACTTT.

This sequence joins TRBV5-6 and TRBJ1-5, with D possibly matching TRBD1 (6 bases). Trimming took off 4 bases at V and 4 bases at J, with 15 bases between the two ends. This CDR3 is built from 15 residues. In germline, CDR1 is SGHDT, CDR2 YYEEEE. CDR3 nucleotide sequence: TGTGCCAGCAGCGCAGCGGACCAGGGGAATCAGCCCCAGCATTTT. As protein: CASSAADQGNQPQHF.

V is TRBV2 and J is TRBJ1-5; D is unclear. Germline lookup yields CDR1 SNHLY and CDR2 FYNNEI. The CDR3 loop spans 14 amino acids. Trimming removed 4 bases at V and 3 bases at J, with 10 bases between. The CDR3 region is CASSVIGFNQPQHF. In DNA, the CDR3 is TGTGCCAGCAGTGTAATCGGGTTCAATCAGCCCCAGCATTTT.

Turning to this clone: An end of the junction differs from the germline gene, which may be a read error. The V and J genes are TRBV5-4 and TRBJ1-1; weak D call: TRBD1 (6 bases). The CDR3 covers 14 residues. In germline, CDR1 is SGHNT, CDR2 YYREEE (reference sequence). The CDR3 region is CASRQQGHSTGAFF. The CDR3, as DNA: TGTGCCAGCAGACAGCAGGGGCACAGCACTGGAGCTTTCTTT.

This chain joins TRBV7-9 and TRBJ2-7; a weak D match, TRBD1 (5 bases). The length of the CDR3 is 15 residues. The ends were cut back, 4 bases at V and 2 bases at J, with 15 bases in the middle. Germline CDR1 is SEHNR and CDR2 is FQNEAQ (reference sequence). The CDR3 region has the DNA TGTGCCAGCAGCTCAACCCGGACAACTACCTACGAGCAGTACTTC. This gives the protein CASSSTRTTTYEQYF. Together with reference TRBV7-9 and TRBJ2-7, the CDR3 gives the full variable domain: DTGVSQNPRHKITKRGQNVTFRCDPISEHNRLYWYRQTLGQGPEFLTYFQNEAQLEKSRLLSDRFSAERPKGSFSTLEIQRTEQGDSAMYLCASSSTRTTTYEQYFGPGTRLTVT.

Here the CDR3 DNA reads TGTGCCATCAAAGCGAGGGGGCTTAGCCCTATGGAGCAGTACTTC. It codes for CAIKARGLSPMEQYF. The chain recombines TRBV10-3 with TRBJ2-7; 7 bases fit TRBD1. The CDR3 is 15 amino acids. Losses at the gene ends were 7 bases for V and 7 bases for J; bases not matched to a gene: 16. Germline CDR1 is ENHRY and CDR2 is SYGVKD.

V and J are TRBV18 and TRBJ1-4; D is perhaps TRBD1 (5 bases). V lost 3 bases, J lost 11 bases, and 13 bases lay in between. Germline V gives CDR1 KGHSH, CDR2 LQKENI. The CDR3 has 13 amino acids. Here the CDR3 DNA reads TGTGCCAGCTCACCTGGGCACCGGGACAAACTGTTTTTT. Amino acids: CASSPGHRDKLFF.

Of note for this clone: A far larger clone is a single base away, which makes a read error likely. This chain uses TRBV5-1 with TRBJ2-7; TRBD2 matches 10 bases. V was pared by 5 bases and J by 1 base, with 6 bases of the junction left unmatched. The CDR3 covers 15 residues. The germline V gene encodes CDR1 SGHRS and CDR2 YFSETQ. The CDR3 loop reads CASSASGSRSYEQYF. The CDR3 DNA reads as TGCGCCAGCAGTGCTAGCGGGAGTAGATCCTACGAGCAGTACTTC.

The chain employs TRBV28 and TRBJ1-2; maybe TRBD1 (6 bases). Germline V gene data show CDR1 as MDHEN and CDR2 as SYDVKM. The CDR3 contains 15 residues. V lost 5 bases and J 3 bases, leaving 16 bases between the germline ends. CDR3 residues: CASSLGGRIDYGYTF. CDR3 sequence (DNA): TGTGCCAGCAGTCTAGGGGGGCGCATCGACTATGGCTACACCTTC.

Only one count was recorded for this clone. This sequence is one base from a far larger clone and is likely a read error. This rearrangement joins TRBV7-3 to TRBJ2-7, with D possibly TRBD1 on 5 matching bases. Germline values: CDR1 SGHTA, CDR2 FQGTGA. Trimming took 5 bases from V and 7 from J, leaving 15 bases between them. CDR3 length equals 13 residues. CDR3: CASSPTRWTEQYF. The DNA of the CDR3 is TGTGCCAGCAGCCCGACCCGTTGGACAGAGCAGTACTTC.

The genes are TRBV19 and TRBJ1-5; D call uncertain. There are 15 residues in the CDR3. Trimming shortened V by 5 bases and J by 3 bases, and 14 bases separated the two germline ends. Germline V gene sequence: CDR1 LNHDA, CDR2 SQIVND (reference sequence). CDR3 protein: CASSLPGRNNQPQHF. The CDR3 region has the DNA TGTGCCAGTAGTCTCCCCGGGAGGAACAATCAGCCCCAGCATTTT.

This sequence joins TRBV5-5 and TRBJ1-1, with D perhaps matching TRBD1 (5 bases). The CDR3 is made up of 15 amino acids. V shed 4 bases and J shed 5 bases, with 18 bases lying between them. The germline V gene has CDR1 SGHKS and CDR2 YYEKEE (reference sequence). CDR3 DNA: TGTGCCAGCAGCCTAGATCGGGCAGGGTTAACTGAAGCTTTCTTT. Residues: CASSLDRAGLTEAFF.

The chain employs TRBV15 and TRBJ1-2, with D possibly matching TRBD1 (5 bases). This CDR3 has 14 residues. The germline V and J ends were trimmed by 0 bases and 8 bases, with 13 bases remaining between them. The germline CDR1 and CDR2 sequences are LNHNV and YYDKDF (reference sequence). CDR3 sequence (DNA): TGTGCCACCAGCAGAGATCGGGGGGTAGGCGGCTACACCTTC. Protein: CATSRDRGVGGYTF. Using reference TRBV15 and TRBJ1-2 for the parts outside the CDR3, the full variable domain is DAMVIQNPRYQVTQFGKPVTLSCSQTLNHNVMYWYQQKSSQAPKLLFHYYDKDFNNEADTPDNFQSRRPNTSFCFLDIRSPGLGDTAMYLCATSRDRGVGGYTFGSGTRLTVV.

In the case of this clone: Additional DNA sequences in this sample encode the identical CDR3. CDR3 nucleotide sequence: TGCGCCAGCAGCCAGGACTGGTGGCAGGCCTTCAATCAGCCCCAGCATTTT. Its protein product is CASSQDWWQAFNQPQHF. The genes are TRBV4-1 and TRBJ1-5; D gene unclear. In germline, CDR1 is MGHRA, CDR2 YSYEKL. V lost 3 bases to trimming and J lost 3 bases, with 18 bases between them. CDR3 length: 17 residues.

The chain joins TRBV19 to TRBJ2-3; 8 bases align to TRBD2. In germline, CDR1 is LNHDA, CDR2 SQIVND (reference sequence). J gave up 6 bases and V 3 bases, and 11 bases lay outside the gene matches. The CDR3 has 16 residues. CDR3: CASSIREGVPPDTQYF. DNA of the CDR3: TGTGCCAGTAGTATTCGGGAGGGAGTCCCACCGGATACGCAGTATTTT. Full variable domain (remainder filled in from reference TRBV19 and TRBJ2-3): DGGITQSPKYLFRKEGQNVTLSCEQNLNHDAMYWYRQDPGQGLRLIYYSQIVNDFQKGDIAEGYSVSREKKESFPLTVTSAQKNPTAFYLCASSIREGVPPDTQYFGPGTRLTVL.